The following is a TCR beta chain sequence with its context. This sample was included in a study of cytomegalovirus exposure and HLA in healthy donors. Germline V gene lookup returns CDR1 MNHNY and CDR2 SVGAGI (reference sequence). The CDR3 is 15 residues long. Trimming left V 10 bases short and J 6 bases short, with 22 bases between. A multiplex PCR was run with 60 Vbeta primers and 13 Jbeta primers. Assay used: immunoSEQ multiplex PCR; TCRdb lists only in-frame clones, some missing. The profile shows 160,000 or so clones, roughly 80% of them singletons. This TCR derives from a male donor in good health and CMV-seropositive. The chain is built from TRBV6-6 and TRBJ1-5, with D uncertain. Sample: PBMCs. As DNA, the CDR3 is TGTGCCACCAACCAAATAGGAGGCGCGGGTCAGCCCCAGCATTTT. This gives the protein CATNQIGGAGQPQHF.